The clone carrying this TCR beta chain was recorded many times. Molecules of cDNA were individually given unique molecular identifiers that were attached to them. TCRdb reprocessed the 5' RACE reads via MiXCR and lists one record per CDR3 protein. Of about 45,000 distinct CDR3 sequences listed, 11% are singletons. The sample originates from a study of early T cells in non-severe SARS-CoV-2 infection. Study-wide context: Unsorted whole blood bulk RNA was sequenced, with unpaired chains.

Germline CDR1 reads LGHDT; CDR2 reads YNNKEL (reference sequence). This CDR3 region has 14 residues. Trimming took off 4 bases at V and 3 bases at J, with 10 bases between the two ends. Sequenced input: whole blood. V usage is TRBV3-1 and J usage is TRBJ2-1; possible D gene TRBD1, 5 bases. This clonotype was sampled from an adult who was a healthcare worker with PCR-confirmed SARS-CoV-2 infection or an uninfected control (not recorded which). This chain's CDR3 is CASSPVGHYNEQFF. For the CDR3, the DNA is TGTGCCAGCAGCCCAGTGGGGCACTACAATGAGCAGTTCTTC.